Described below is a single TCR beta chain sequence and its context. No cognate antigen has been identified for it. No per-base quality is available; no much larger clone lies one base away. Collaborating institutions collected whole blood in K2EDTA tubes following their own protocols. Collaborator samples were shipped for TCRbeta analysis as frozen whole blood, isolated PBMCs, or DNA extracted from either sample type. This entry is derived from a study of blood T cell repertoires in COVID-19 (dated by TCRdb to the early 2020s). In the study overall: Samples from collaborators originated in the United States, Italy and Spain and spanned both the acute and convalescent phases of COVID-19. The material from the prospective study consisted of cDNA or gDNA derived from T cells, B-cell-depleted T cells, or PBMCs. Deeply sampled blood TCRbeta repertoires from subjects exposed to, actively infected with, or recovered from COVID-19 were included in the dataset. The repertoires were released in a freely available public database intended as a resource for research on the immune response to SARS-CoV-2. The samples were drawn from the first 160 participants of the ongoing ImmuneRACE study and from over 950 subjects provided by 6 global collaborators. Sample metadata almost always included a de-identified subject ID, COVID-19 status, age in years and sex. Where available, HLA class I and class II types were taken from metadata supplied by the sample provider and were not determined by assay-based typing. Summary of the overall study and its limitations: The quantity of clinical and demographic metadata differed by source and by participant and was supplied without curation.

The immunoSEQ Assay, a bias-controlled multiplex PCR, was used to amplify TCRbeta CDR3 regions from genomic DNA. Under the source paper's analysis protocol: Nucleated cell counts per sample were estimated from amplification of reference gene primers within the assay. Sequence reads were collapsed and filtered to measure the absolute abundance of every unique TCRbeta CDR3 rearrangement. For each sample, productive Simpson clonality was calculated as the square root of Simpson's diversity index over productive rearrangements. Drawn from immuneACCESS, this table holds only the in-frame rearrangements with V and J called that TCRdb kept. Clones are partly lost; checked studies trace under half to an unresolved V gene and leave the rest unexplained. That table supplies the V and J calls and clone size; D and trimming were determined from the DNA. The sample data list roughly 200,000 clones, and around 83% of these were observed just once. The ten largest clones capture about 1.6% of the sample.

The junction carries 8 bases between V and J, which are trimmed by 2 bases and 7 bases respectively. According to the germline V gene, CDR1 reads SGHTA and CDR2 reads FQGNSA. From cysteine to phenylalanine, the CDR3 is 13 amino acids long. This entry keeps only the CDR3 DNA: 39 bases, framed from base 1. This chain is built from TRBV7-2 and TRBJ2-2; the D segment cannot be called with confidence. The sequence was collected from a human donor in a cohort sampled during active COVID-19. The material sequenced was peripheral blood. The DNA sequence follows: TGTGCCAGCAGCTTATCGACGGGCGGGGAGCTGTTTTTT. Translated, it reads CASSLSTGGELFF. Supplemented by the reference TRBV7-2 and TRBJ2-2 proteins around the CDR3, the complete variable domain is GAGVSQSPSNKVTEKGKDVELRCDPISGHTALYWYRQSLGQGLEFLIYFQGNSAPDKSGLPSDRFSAERTGGSVSTLTIQRTQQEDSAVYLCASSLSTGGELFFGEGSRLTVL.